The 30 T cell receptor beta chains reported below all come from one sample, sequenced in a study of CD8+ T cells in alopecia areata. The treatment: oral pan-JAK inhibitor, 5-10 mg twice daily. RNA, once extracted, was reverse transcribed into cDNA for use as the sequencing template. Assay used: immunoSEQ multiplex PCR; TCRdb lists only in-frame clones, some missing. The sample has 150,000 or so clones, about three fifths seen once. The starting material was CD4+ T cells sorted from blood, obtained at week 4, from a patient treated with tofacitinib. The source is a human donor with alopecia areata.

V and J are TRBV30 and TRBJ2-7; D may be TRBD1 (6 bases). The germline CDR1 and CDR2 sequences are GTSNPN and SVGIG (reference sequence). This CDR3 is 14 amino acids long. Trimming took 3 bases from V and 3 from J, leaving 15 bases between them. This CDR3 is CAWRTGNGFYEQYF. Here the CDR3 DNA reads TGTGCCTGGAGAACAGGGAACGGGTTCTACGAGCAGTACTTC.

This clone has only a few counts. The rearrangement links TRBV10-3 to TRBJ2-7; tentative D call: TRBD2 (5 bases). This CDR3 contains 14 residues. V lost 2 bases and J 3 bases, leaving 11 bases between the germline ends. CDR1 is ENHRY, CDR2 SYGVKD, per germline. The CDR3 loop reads CAISEAWENYEQYF. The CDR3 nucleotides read TGTGCCATCAGTGAGGCCTGGGAGAACTACGAGCAGTACTTC.

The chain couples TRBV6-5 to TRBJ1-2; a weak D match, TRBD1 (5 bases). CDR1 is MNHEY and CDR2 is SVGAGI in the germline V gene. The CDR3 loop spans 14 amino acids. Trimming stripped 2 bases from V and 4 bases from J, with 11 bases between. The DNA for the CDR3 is TGTGCCAGCAGTTACACATTGGGACGCTATGGCTACACCTTC. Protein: CASSYTLGRYGYTF.

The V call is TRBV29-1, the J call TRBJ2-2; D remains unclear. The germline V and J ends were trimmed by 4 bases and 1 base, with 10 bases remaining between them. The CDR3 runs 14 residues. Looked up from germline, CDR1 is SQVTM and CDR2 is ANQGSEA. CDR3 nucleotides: TGCAGCGTTGCGGGTTCCCTGAACACCGGGGAGCTGTTTTTT. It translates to CSVAGSLNTGELFF.

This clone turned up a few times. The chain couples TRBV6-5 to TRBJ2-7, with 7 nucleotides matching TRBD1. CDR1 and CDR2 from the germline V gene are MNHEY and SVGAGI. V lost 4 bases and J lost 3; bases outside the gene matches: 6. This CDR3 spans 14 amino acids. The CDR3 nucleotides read TGTGCCAGCAGTTCGTCCGGGACAGTCTACGAGCAGTACTTC. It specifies CASSSSGTVYEQYF.

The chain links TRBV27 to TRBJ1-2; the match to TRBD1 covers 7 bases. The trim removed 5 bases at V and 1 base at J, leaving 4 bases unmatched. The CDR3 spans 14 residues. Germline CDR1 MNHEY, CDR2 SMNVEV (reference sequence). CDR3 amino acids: CASSRGQNNYGYTF. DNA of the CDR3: TGTGCCAGCAGTCGGGGACAGAATAACTATGGCTACACCTTC.

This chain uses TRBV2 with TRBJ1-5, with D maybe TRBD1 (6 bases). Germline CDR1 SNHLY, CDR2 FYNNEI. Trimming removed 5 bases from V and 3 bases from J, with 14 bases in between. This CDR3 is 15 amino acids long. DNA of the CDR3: TGTGCCAGCAGTTTTTCACAGGGAGACAATCAGCCCCAGCATTTT. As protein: CASSFSQGDNQPQHF.

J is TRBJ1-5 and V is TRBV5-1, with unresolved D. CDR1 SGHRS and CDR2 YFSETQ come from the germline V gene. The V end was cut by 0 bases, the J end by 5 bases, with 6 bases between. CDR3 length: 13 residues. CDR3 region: CASSLVPDQPQHF. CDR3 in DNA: TGCGCCAGCAGCTTGGTCCCCGATCAGCCCCAGCATTTT.

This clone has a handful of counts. CDR3 residues: CSGTGLQETQYF. CDR3 nucleotides: TGCAGCGGAACAGGGCTCCAAGAGACCCAGTACTTC. The chain joins TRBV29-1 to TRBJ2-5; a possible D gene is TRBD1 (6 bases). The CDR3 runs 12 residues. The ends were cut back, 7 bases at V and 1 base at J, with 10 bases in the middle. In germline, CDR1 is SQVTM, CDR2 ANQGSEA.

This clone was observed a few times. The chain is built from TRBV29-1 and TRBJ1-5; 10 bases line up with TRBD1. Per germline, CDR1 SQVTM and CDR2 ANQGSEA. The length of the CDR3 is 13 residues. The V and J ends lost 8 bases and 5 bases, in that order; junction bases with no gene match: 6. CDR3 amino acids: CSTATGGDQPQHF. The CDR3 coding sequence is TGCAGCACCGCGACAGGGGGCGATCAGCCCCAGCATTTT.

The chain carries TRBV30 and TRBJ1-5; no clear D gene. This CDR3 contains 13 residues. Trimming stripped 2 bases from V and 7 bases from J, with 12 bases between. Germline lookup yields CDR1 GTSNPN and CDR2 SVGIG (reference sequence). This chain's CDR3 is CAWSPEGRQPQHF. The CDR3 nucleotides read TGTGCCTGGAGTCCGGAGGGAAGGCAGCCCCAGCATTTT.

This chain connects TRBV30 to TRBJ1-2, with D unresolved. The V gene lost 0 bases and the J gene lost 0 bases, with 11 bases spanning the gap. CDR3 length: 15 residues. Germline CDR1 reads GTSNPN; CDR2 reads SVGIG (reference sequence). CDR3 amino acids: CAWSVVTVPNYGYTF. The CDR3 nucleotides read TGTGCCTGGAGTGTAGTCACCGTACCTAACTATGGCTACACCTTC.

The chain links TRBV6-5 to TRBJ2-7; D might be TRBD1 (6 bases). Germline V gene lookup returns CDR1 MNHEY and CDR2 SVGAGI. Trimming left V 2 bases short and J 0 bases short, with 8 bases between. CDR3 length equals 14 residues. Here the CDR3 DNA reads TGTGCCAGCAGTTACACAGGGACCTCCTACGAGCAGTACTTC. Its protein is CASSYTGTSYEQYF.

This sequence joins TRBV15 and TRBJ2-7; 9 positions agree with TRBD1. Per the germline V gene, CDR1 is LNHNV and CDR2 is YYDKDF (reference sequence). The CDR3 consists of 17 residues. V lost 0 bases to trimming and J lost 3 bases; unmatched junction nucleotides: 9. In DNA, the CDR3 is TGTGCCACCAGCAGAGATATAGGAACAGGGGGCTACTACGAGCAGTACTTC. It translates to CATSRDIGTGGYYEQYF. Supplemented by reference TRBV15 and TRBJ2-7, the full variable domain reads DAMVIQNPRYQVTQFGKPVTLSCSQTLNHNVMYWYQQKSSQAPKLLFHYYDKDFNNEADTPDNFQSRRPNTSFCFLDIRSPGLGDTAMYLCATSRDIGTGGYYEQYFGPGTRLTVT.

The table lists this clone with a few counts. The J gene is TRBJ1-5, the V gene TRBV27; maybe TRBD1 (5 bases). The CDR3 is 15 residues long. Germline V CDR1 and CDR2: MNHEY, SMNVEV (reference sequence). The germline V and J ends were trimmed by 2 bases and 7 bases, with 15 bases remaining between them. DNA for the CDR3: TGTGCCAGCAGTTTAATGGGCAGGGACGGCCAGCCCCAGCATTTT. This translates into CASSLMGRDGQPQHF.

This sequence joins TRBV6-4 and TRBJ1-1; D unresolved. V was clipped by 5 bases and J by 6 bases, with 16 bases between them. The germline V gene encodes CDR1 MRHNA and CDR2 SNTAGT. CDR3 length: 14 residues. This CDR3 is CASSLDGTLAEAFF. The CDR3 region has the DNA TGTGCCAGCAGTCTAGACGGAACGCTGGCTGAAGCTTTCTTT.

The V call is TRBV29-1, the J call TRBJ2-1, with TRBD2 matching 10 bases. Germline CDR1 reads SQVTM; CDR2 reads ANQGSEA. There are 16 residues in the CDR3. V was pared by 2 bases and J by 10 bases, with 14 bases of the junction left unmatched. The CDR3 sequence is CSVERSGSGGETEQFF. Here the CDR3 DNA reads TGCAGCGTTGAACGCTCCGGGAGCGGGGGGGAGACGGAGCAGTTCTTC.

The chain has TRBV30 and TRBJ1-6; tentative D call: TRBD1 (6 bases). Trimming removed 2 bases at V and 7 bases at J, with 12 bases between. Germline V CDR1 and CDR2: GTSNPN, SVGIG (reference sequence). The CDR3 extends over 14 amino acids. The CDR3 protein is CAWSLWGLNSPLHF. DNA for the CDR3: TGTGCCTGGAGTTTGTGGGGGCTGAATTCACCCCTCCACTTT.

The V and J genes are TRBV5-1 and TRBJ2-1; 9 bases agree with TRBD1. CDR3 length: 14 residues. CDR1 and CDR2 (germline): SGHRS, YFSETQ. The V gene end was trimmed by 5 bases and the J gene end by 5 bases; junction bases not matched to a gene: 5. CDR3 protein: CASRTGTGNNEQFF. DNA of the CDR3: TGCGCCAGCAGAACCGGGACAGGGAACAATGAGCAGTTCTTC.

CDR3 in amino acids: CASSHPGVSNQPQHF. The CDR3 DNA is TGTGCCAGCAGCCATCCAGGGGTTAGCAATCAGCCCCAGCATTTT. The chain is built from TRBV4-2 and TRBJ1-5; D may be TRBD1 (6 bases). The germline V gene has CDR1 LGHNA and CDR2 YNFKEQ. Trimming pared 3 bases from V and 0 bases from J, leaving 9 bases between. This CDR3 has 15 amino acids.

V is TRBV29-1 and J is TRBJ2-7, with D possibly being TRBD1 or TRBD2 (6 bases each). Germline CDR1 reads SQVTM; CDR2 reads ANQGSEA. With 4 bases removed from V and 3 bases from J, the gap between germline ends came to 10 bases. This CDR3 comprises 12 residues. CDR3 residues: CSVAGAGYEQYF. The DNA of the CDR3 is TGCAGCGTTGCGGGGGCAGGCTACGAGCAGTACTTC.

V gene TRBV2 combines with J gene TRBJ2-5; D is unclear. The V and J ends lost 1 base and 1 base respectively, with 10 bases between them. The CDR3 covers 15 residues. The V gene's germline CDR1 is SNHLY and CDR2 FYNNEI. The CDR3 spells CASSEEEVGQETQYF. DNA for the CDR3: TGTGCCAGCAGTGAAGAGGAAGTGGGCCAAGAGACCCAGTACTTC. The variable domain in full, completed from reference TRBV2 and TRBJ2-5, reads EPEVTQTPSHQVTQMGQEVILRCVPISNHLYFYWYRQILGQKVEFLVSFYNNEISEKSEIFDDQFSVERPDGSNFTLKIRSTKLEDSAMYFCASSEEEVGQETQYFGPGTRLLVL.

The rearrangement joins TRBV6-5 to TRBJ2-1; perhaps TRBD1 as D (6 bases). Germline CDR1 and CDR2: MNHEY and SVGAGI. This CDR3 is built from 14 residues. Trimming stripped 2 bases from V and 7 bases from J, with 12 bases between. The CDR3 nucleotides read TGTGCCAGCAGTTACGCCTCCACAGGGAATGAGCAGTTCTTC. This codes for CASSYASTGNEQFF.

The CDR3 loop reads CSGSGTGQYGYTF. DNA of the CDR3: TGCAGCGGGTCGGGGACAGGGCAATATGGCTACACCTTC. V usage is TRBV29-1 and J usage is TRBJ1-2, with 9 bases identical to TRBD1. The CDR3 has 13 residues. With 7 bases clipped from V and 5 bases from J, the junction kept 8 bases outside the gene matches. From germline, CDR1 is SQVTM and CDR2 ANQGSEA.

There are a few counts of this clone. In DNA, the CDR3 is TGCGCCAGCAGTCAACGAGACAGGGGTGATACGCAGTATTTT. It specifies CASSQRDRGDTQYF. V is TRBV23-1 and J is TRBJ2-3, with TRBD1 matching 8 bases. TRBV23-1 is labeled an ORF, and its function is uncertain. V shed 2 bases and J 6 bases; nucleotides not matched to a gene: 4. This CDR3 spans 14 amino acids.

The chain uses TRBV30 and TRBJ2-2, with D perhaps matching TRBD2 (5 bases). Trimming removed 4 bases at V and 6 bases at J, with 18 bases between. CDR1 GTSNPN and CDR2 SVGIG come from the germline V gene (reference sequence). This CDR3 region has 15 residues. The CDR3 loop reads CAWTLLRGPAGELFF. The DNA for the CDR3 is TGTGCCTGGACGCTCCTACGAGGGCCTGCCGGGGAGCTGTTTTTT.

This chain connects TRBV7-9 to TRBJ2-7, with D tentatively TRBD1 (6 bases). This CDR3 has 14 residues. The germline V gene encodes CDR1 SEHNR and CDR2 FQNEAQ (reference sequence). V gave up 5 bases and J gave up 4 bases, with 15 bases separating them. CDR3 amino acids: CASSPPGVPYEQYF. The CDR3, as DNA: TGTGCCAGCAGCCCCCCAGGGGTTCCTTACGAGCAGTACTTC.

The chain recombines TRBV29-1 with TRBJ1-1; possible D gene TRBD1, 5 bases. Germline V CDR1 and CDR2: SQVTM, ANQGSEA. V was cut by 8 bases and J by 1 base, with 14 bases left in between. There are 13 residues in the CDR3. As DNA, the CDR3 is TGCAGCTCGTCGCCCACAGGGAACACTGAAGCTTTCTTT. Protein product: CSSSPTGNTEAFF.

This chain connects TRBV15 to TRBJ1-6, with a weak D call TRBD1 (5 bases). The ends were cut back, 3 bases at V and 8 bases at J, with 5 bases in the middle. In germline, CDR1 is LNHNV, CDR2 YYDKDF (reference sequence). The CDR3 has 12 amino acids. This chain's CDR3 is CATSRGDSPLHF. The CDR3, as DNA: TGTGCCACCAGCAGGGGGGATTCACCCCTCCACTTT.

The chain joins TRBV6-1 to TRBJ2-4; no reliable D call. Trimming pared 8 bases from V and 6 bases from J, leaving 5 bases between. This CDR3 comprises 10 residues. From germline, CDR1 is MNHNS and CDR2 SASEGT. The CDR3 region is CASGLNIQYF. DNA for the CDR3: TGTGCCAGCGGATTAAACATTCAGTACTTC.